The 16 T cell receptor beta chains below were found in one sample sequenced in a study of T cells in Graves' hyperthyroidism and ophthalmopathy. RNA transcripts gave rise to amplified TCR beta CDR3 regions. Using the HTBI primer set, a first-round RT-PCR was run on the TCR CDR3. TCRdb re-derived calls from the multiplex PCR reads in MiXCR, one entry per CDR3 protein. The sample has approximately 560,000 distinct CDR3 sequences, about 45% seen once. The sequenced sample consisted of peripheral blood or thyroid tissue (not recorded which). The receptor set was obtained from a woman under 30 with Graves' hyperthyroidism.

This clonotype was picked up many times. This sequence joins TRBV10-1 and TRBJ1-2, with D uncertain. The V gene's germline CDR1 is WNHNN and CDR2 SYGVQD (reference sequence). The CDR3 contains 12 residues. V was clipped by 3 bases and J by 4 bases, with 6 bases between them. The CDR3 region has the DNA TGCGCCAGCAGTGACGGCAGCTATGGCTACACCTTC. Amino acid sequence: CASSDGSYGYTF.

The V and J genes are TRBV29-1 and TRBJ1-6; weak D call: TRBD1 (5 bases). V lost 6 bases and J 15 bases, leaving 24 bases between the germline ends. CDR3 length: 14 amino acids. Germline lookup yields CDR1 SQVTM and CDR2 ANQGSEA. This chain's CDR3 is CSVKGQGNNSSLHF. CDR3 nucleotide sequence: TGCAGCGTCAAAGGGCAGGGCAATAATTCAAGCCTCCACTTT.

The chain recombines TRBV20-1 with TRBJ2-7; 7 nucleotides match TRBD2. Germline V gene sequence: CDR1 DFQATT, CDR2 SNEGSKA (reference sequence). The V gene end was trimmed by 0 bases and the J gene end by 3 bases; junction bases not matched to a gene: 8. This CDR3 region has 15 residues. The CDR3 protein is CSARDPSGGSYEQYF. The DNA of the CDR3 is TGCAGTGCTAGAGATCCCTCCGGGGGGAGCTACGAGCAGTACTTC.

The CDR3, as DNA: TGTGCCAGCAGCCTGGGCCAGGGGACCTTCTACGAGCAGTACTTC. This encodes CASSLGQGTFYEQYF. The chain carries TRBV24-1 and TRBJ2-7; tentative D call: TRBD1 (6 bases). Trimming shortened V by 11 bases and J by 3 bases, and 22 bases separated the two germline ends. Per the germline V gene, CDR1 is KGHDR and CDR2 is SFDVKD. CDR3 size: 15 residues.

This clonotype has a count of ten or more. CDR3 sequence: CASTMVMVQETQYF. The CDR3 nucleotides read TGTGCCAGCACCATGGTCATGGTCCAAGAGACCCAGTACTTC. J is TRBJ2-5 and V is TRBV2; no clear D gene. Trimming shortened V by 7 bases and J by 1 base, and 13 bases separated the two germline ends. Germline loops: CDR1 SNHLY, CDR2 FYNNEI. This CDR3 is 14 amino acids long.

The J gene is TRBJ1-2, the V gene TRBV7-2, with D perhaps TRBD1 (6 bases). Trimming cost V 5 bases and J 3 bases, with 16 bases left between them. CDR1 is SGHTA and CDR2 is FQGNSA in the germline V gene. The CDR3 contains 15 residues. The CDR3 loop reads CASSHPLRTDYGYTF. The CDR3, as DNA: TGTGCCAGCAGCCATCCCCTGAGGACAGACTATGGCTACACCTTC.

This chain links TRBV20-1 with TRBJ1-5, with unresolved D. CDR3 length equals 12 residues. The V end was cut by 3 bases, the J end by 0 bases, with 3 bases between. Per the germline V gene, CDR1 is DFQATT and CDR2 is SNEGSKA (reference sequence). The CDR3 is CSARSSNQPQHF. The CDR3 nucleotides are TGCAGTGCTAGGAGTAGCAATCAGCCCCAGCATTTT.

This clonotype was counted ten times or more. The V gene is TRBV29-1, the J gene TRBJ1-5, with D perhaps matching TRBD1 (6 bases). Germline V gene data show CDR1 as SQVTM and CDR2 as ANQGSEA. V lost 3 bases and J 6 bases, leaving 12 bases between the germline ends. CDR3 length equals 13 residues. In DNA form, the CDR3 reads TGCAGCGTTGATTGGGGGGCTGGTCAGCCCCAGCATTTT. Translating gives CSVDWGAGQPQHF.

This clonotype was detected once. This chain connects TRBV11-2 to TRBJ1-4, with a tentative D call TRBD1 (6 bases). Trimming removed 6 bases at V and 11 bases at J, with 19 bases between. CDR3 size: 14 residues. Germline V CDR1 and CDR2: SGHAT, FQNNGV. CDR3 DNA: TGTGCCAGCAGTGGGGGCGGGACAAGTTCGAAACTGTTTTTT. It yields the protein CASSGGGTSSKLFF.

The rearrangement joins TRBV20-1 to TRBJ1-5, with D uncertain. Germline lookup yields CDR1 DFQATT and CDR2 SNEGSKA (reference sequence). The CDR3 runs to 13 residues. CDR3 sequence reads: CSALQDPNQPQHF. In DNA form, the CDR3 reads TGCAGCGCGCTTCAGGACCCCAATCAGCCCCAGCATTTT.

There are a few counts of this clonotype. The chain employs TRBV7-9 and TRBJ1-2; D is unresolved. The V end lost 5 bases, the J end lost 0 bases, and 13 bases lay between the germline ends. Germline assignment: CDR1 SEHNR and CDR2 FQNEAQ (reference sequence). The CDR3 sequence is 15 residues long. DNA for the CDR3: TGTGCCAGCAGCCCGGAGTGGGAAGCTAACTATGGCTACACCTTC. It encodes CASSPEWEANYGYTF. The complete variable domain, with remaining parts taken from reference TRBV7-9 and TRBJ1-2, reads DTGVSQNPRHKITKRGQNVTFRCDPISEHNRLYWYRQTLGQGPEFLTYFQNEAQLEKSRLLSDRFSAERPKGSFSTLEIQRTEQGDSAMYLCASSPEWEANYGYTFGSGTRLTVV.

CDR3 bases: TGCAGTGCTCCGGGGACTAGCGGGAGAGGCGAGCAGTACTTC. It codes for CSAPGTSGRGEQYF. The chain joins TRBV20-1 to TRBJ2-7; TRBD2 aligns across 14 bases. The junction had 6 bases not matched to a gene; V was cut back by 5 bases and J by 6 bases. Germline CDR1 reads DFQATT; CDR2 reads SNEGSKA (reference sequence). This CDR3 has 14 amino acids.

This clonotype was counted ten times or more. The chain recombines TRBV10-3 with TRBJ1-2; D possibly corresponds to TRBD1 (6 bases). The V end lost 3 bases, the J end lost 5 bases, and 13 bases lay between the germline ends. The CDR3 covers 14 residues. From germline, CDR1 is ENHRY and CDR2 SYGVKD. CDR3 nucleotide sequence: TGTGCCATCAGTGAATCCCACAGGGATTATGGCTACACCTTC. Residues: CAISESHRDYGYTF.

This clonotype occurred a few times. The gene calls are TRBV2 and TRBJ2-2; possible D gene TRBD2, 7 bases. Germline CDR1 reads SNHLY; CDR2 reads FYNNEI. The CDR3 sequence is 15 residues long. V lost 5 bases, J lost 4 bases, and 14 bases lay in between. Here the CDR3 DNA reads TGTGCCAGCAGTCCTAGGGGGAGGGCCACCGGGGAGCTGTTTTTT. This translates into CASSPRGRATGELFF.

This clonotype has just a few counts. For the CDR3, the DNA is TGTGCCAGCAGCGTGCCCCCCGGTGGGGGCGAGACCCAGTACTTC. It codes for CASSVPPGGGETQYF. The V call is TRBV7-2, the J call TRBJ2-5, with D possibly TRBD1 on 6 matching bases. The CDR3 has 15 residues. V was clipped by 5 bases and J by 5 bases, with 18 bases between them. From germline, CDR1 is SGHTA and CDR2 FQGNSA.

The chain carries TRBV7-9 and TRBJ1-1, with unresolved D. CDR3 length equals 17 residues. Germline V CDR1 and CDR2: SEHNR, FQNEAQ (reference sequence). V lost 4 bases and J 1 base, leaving 19 bases between the germline ends. CDR3 residues: CASSSNTGPKGNTEAFF. CDR3 bases: TGTGCCAGCAGCTCAAACACTGGCCCCAAGGGGAACACTGAAGCTTTCTTT.